The sequence of this TCR beta chain was determined in a study of blood T cell repertoires in COVID-19 (TCRdb year 2020). In terms of the full investigation: The collaborator samples originated in the United States, Italy and Spain and spanned the acute and convalescent phases of COVID-19. The material from the prospective study consisted of cDNA or gDNA derived from T cells, B-cell-depleted T cells, or PBMCs. The dataset comprised deeply sampled blood TCRbeta repertoires from subjects exposed to, actively infected with, or recovered from COVID-19. The repertoires were made available in a free public database intended to serve as a resource for research on the immune response to SARS-CoV-2. Samples were obtained from the ongoing ImmuneRACE study (first 160 participants) and from about 1,300 subjects provided by 6 global collaborators. Sample metadata almost always included a de-identified subject ID, COVID-19 status, age in years and sex. Where available, HLA class I and class II types were obtained from metadata supplied by the sample provider rather than from assay-based typing.

From the cysteine through the phenylalanine, the CDR3 covers 13 amino acids. The read is trimmed to its CDR3 DNA, 39 bases read in frame from base 1. V lost 5 bases and J lost 3 bases; the stretch between them is 11 bases long. Taken from the germline V gene, the CDR1 and CDR2 loops are SGHVS and FQNEAQ. Points on this clone: This receptor's antigen is unknown. The sample holds no much larger clone one base away, and base qualities are not on file.

TCRbeta CDR3 regions were amplified from genomic DNA using the immunoSEQ Assay, a bias-controlled multiplex PCR. Per the authors' processing: The number of nucleated cells in each sample was estimated from the amplification of reference gene primers within the assay. To quantify the absolute abundance of each unique TCRbeta CDR3 rearrangement, sequence reads were collapsed and filtered. For each sample, productive Simpson clonality was calculated as the square root of Simpson's diversity index over productive rearrangements. Entries here come from immuneACCESS through TCRdb and include only in-frame sequences with V and J called. Some clones fail to appear in such tables; in the studies checked, an unresolved V gene covers under half of the shortfall, and the cause of the remainder is unknown. V and J calls and clone size come straight from that table; D and trimming were deduced from the DNA. Counted in this sample were 250,000 to 350,000 clones; roughly 86% of them appeared once. Roughly 2.1% of the sample rests with the top ten.

Samples from volunteer blood donors who had recovered from COVID-19 were contributed by a second Seattle source. Whole blood was collected in K2EDTA tubes by collaborating institutions according to the institutions' own protocols. For TCRbeta analysis, collaborators shipped samples in one of three forms: frozen whole blood, isolated PBMCs, or DNA extracted from either of those sample types. Points the paper makes about the study in general: How much clinical and demographic metadata was included differed by source and by participant, and the metadata was provided uncurated.

Sequencing used peripheral blood. The chain is encoded by TRBV7-8 joined to TRBJ2-7, with a weak D call of TRBD1 (6 bases match). The sequence was collected from a woman aged 25-40 years who had recovered from COVID-19. The CDR3 protein is CASSNRVSYEQYF. The sequence in DNA is TGTGCCAGCAGCAACAGGGTTAGCTACGAGCAGTACTTC.